This record concerns one TCR beta chain sequence. Which antigen it targets is not known. Per-base qualities were not stored, and no clone one base away is much larger. Libraries came from 5' RACE. The sequencer was an Illumina HiSeq 2500. A second PCR of about 6 to 12 cycles was run with a J-beta primer mix and a sample-barcoded 5' primer. A template-switch 5' adaptor carrying 12 random nucleotides introduced a unique molecular identifier onto each TCR beta cDNA molecule. Each sample yielded at least 2.5 million CDR3-containing paired-end reads. First-strand cDNA synthesis was performed from all RNA using the Mint cDNA synthesis kit, with priming by a TRBC-specific oligonucleotide. After uracil-DNA glycosylase treatment, a first 18-cycle PCR used universal primers M1SS and BC2_uni_R on all cDNA. Regarding the original processing steps: Normalization of each sample was performed by random selection of 1 million high-quality reads, each carrying a distinct molecular identifier. Instead of being binned into consensus sequences, reads with shared molecular identifiers were discarded. MiTCR, run with a Q25 quality threshold and the strictest error-elimination algorithm, handled CDR3 identification, clonotype clustering and error correction. A nonparametric unseen species model with Euler transformation was used to estimate a lower bound on total TCR beta diversity. The public reads were reanalyzed by TCRdb: fastp trimming at Q25, MiXCR alignment, in-frame beta chains only. Entries that share a CDR3 protein sequence are merged under the most common genes and DNA. The V and J calls, along with clone size, are taken from TCRdb and not from the paper's own processing. This sample holds 650,000 to 800,000 distinct CDR3 sequences; 44% were observed only once. The top ten clones comprise under 20% of the sample.

The data are from a study of blood T cells in healthy people across ages (dated by TCRdb to about 2015). About the investigation overall: In model experiments, template switching captured about one uniquely barcoded TCR beta cDNA molecule for every two T cells. The study measured age-related changes in TCR beta repertoire diversity using deep sequencing normalized with unique cDNA molecular identifiers. The donors were divided into four age groups: young (average around 16 years), middle-aged (under 40), aged (about 56) and long-lived (82). To avoid experimental bias, donors of different ages were spread randomly across the sequencing lanes. For two donors (one aged 18 to 30 and one aged 80 or older), the study analyzed two additional independent replicas of 1 million unique cDNA reads from the same blood draw.

The roughly 39 donors, aged about 6 to 95 years, were systemically healthy Caucasian individuals from Russia. Each donor gave around 9.5 milliliters of peripheral blood, collected into EDTA-treated Vacutainer tubes. Ficoll-Paque density-gradient centrifugation was used to isolate PBMCs, with at least 6.5 million per sample. Total RNA was extracted from PBMCs with Trizol reagent, with at least 6 micrograms obtained per sample. Naive CD45RAhigh/CD27high T cell percentages were measured by flow cytometry on a PBMC aliquot from every donor. Overall study outcomes, separate from this receptor: Conclusive comparison of naive and antigen-experienced compartments was prevented by the profiling of bulk unsorted PBMCs. Compared with the aged group, the long-lived group had more naive CD4+ T cells, fewer expanded clones and increased TCR diversity, suggesting age selection. Estimates of total diversity based on one million sequenced T cells were considered lower bounds and underestimates. Because the CMV infection status of the donors was unknown, age-related changes in expanded clonotypes may potentially have been confounded. Observed TCR beta diversity per million T cells fell roughly linearly with age, and a significant reduction was already apparent by age approximately 41. Observed TCR beta diversity correlated strongly with the percentage of naive T cells measured by flow cytometry.

Based on the germline V gene, the CDR1 and CDR2 sequences are MNHEY and SVGAGI. Trimming at the junction amounts to 2 bases on V and 5 bases on J, and the germline ends lie 9 bases apart. From its cysteine to its phenylalanine, the CDR3 spans 13 amino acids. The entry retains the CDR3 DNA only, 39 bases that are in frame from base 1. This chain joins TRBV6-5 to TRBJ2-5; the D gene is not confidently resolved. The source of this sequence is a man aged 55-75 years in good health. The sequencing input was blood. The CDR3 reads CASSYGRAETQYF. The nucleotides are TGTGCCAGCAGTTACGGCCGGGCGGAGACCCAGTACTTC.